The 22 T cell receptor beta chains given below trace back to one sample, sequenced in a study of blood T cell repertoires in COVID-19 (dated by TCRdb to 2018 to 2021). Library method: the immunoSEQ multiplex PCR assay. This immuneACCESS table, as held by TCRdb, lists in-frame sequences with V and J called but not all clones. Of the missing ones, under half trace to an unresolved V gene in checked studies; the others have no known cause. Here the sample has tens of thousands of clones; about 82% occur a single time. The ten top clones hold 20% to 25% of the sample. Sequences were obtained from peripheral blood. All receptors derive from a woman of 80 years or more with acute or convalescent COVID-19.

V usage is TRBV7-9 and J usage is TRBJ2-7, with 10 bases lining up with TRBD1. This CDR3 region has 15 residues. CDR1 is SEHNR and CDR2 is FQNEAQ in the germline V gene (reference sequence). The trim removed 2 bases at V and 6 bases at J, leaving 7 bases unmatched. CDR3 in DNA: TGTGCCAGCAGCTTACGGGACAGGGGTTTATCCGAGCAGTACTTC. This gives the protein CASSLRDRGLSEQYF.

The V call is TRBV29-1, the J call TRBJ2-5, with D tentatively TRBD1 (6 bases). Trimming pared 7 bases from V and 1 base from J, leaving 19 bases between. Germline CDR1 SQVTM, CDR2 ANQGSEA. CDR3 length: 15 amino acids. The CDR3, as DNA: TGCAGCGCTCTGGGGGCTAGAACCCTCCAAGAGACCCAGTACTTC. Amino acids: CSALGARTLQETQYF.

The V call is TRBV28, the J call TRBJ1-2, with D uncertain. V was clipped by 8 bases and J by 1 base, with 8 bases between them. The CDR3 runs 12 residues. Germline values: CDR1 MDHEN, CDR2 SYDVKM. The CDR3 region has the DNA TGTGCCAGCGCCGGAGATAACTATGGCTACACCTTC. This sequence encodes CASAGDNYGYTF.

Only one count was recorded for this clone. The J gene is TRBJ1-5, the V gene TRBV27; 9 bases match TRBD1. Trimming cost V 5 bases and J 4 bases; bases outside gene matches: 9. CDR1 and CDR2 from the germline V gene are MNHEY and SMNVEV (reference sequence). This CDR3 comprises 16 residues. The CDR3 region is CASSPGGQGRNQPQHF. CDR3 DNA: TGTGCCAGCAGTCCAGGAGGACAGGGGAGGAATCAGCCCCAGCATTTT.

This clone was detected a few times. The chain couples TRBV7-8 to TRBJ2-1, with TRBD2 matching 9 bases. V lost 5 bases, J lost 5 bases, and 4 bases stayed unmatched. This CDR3 has 14 residues. Germline-derived CDR1 and CDR2 are SGHVS and FQNEAQ. For the CDR3, the DNA is TGTGCCAGCAGCGCGGGACTAGCTCACAATGAGCAGTTCTTC. This codes for CASSAGLAHNEQFF.

The rearrangement links TRBV19 to TRBJ1-1; 11 bases line up with TRBD1. The CDR3 consists of 18 residues. Trimming removed 7 bases from V and 0 bases from J; junction bases left unmatched: 13. Per the germline V gene, CDR1 is LNHDA and CDR2 is SQIVND (reference sequence). The CDR3 region has the DNA TGTGCCAGTATTCGGGGGAGGACAGGGGGCTTGTTGAACACTGAAGCTTTCTTT. Translated, it gives CASIRGRTGGLLNTEAFF. Supplemented by reference TRBV19 and TRBJ1-1, the full variable domain reads DGGITQSPKYLFRKEGQNVTLSCEQNLNHDAMYWYRQDPGQGLRLIYYSQIVNDFQKGDIAEGYSVSREKKESFPLTVTSAQKNPTAFYLCASIRGRTGGLLNTEAFFGQGTRLTVV.

The chain employs TRBV4-1 and TRBJ2-1, with 10 nucleotides matching TRBD2. There are 20 residues in the CDR3. Germline assignment: CDR1 MGHRA and CDR2 YSYEKL. V lost 3 bases and J lost 1; bases outside the gene matches: 15. CDR3 residues: CASSQVRGFTSGTSYNEQFF. As DNA, the CDR3 is TGCGCCAGCAGCCAGGTGCGGGGTTTTACTAGCGGGACGTCCTACAATGAGCAGTTCTTC.

The CDR3, as DNA: TGTGCCAGCAGCTTTGGGCGCTCCCGCCGGGACAGGGATAATGAAAAACTGTTTTTT. It translates to CASSFGRSRRDRDNEKLFF. V and J are TRBV5-8 and TRBJ1-4, with 9 bases fitting TRBD1. Germline assignment: CDR1 SGHTS and CDR2 YDEGEE. V lost 2 bases, J lost 4 bases, and 15 bases stayed unmatched. The CDR3 consists of 19 residues.

CDR3 DNA: TGTGCCAGCAGCTTAAGAAGCGGGGGTTACTACGAGCAGTACTTC. This gives the protein CASSLRSGGYYEQYF. V and J are TRBV7-2 and TRBJ2-7, with TRBD2 identical over 8 bases. The germline gives CDR1 SGHTA, CDR2 FQGNSA. Germline trimming cut 2 bases from V and 3 bases from J; bases unmatched to any gene: 6. The CDR3 runs to 15 residues.

V gene TRBV19 combines with J gene TRBJ2-3, with 12 bases lining up with TRBD1. With 5 bases clipped from V and 5 bases from J, the junction kept 14 bases outside the gene matches. There are 18 residues in the CDR3. Germline values: CDR1 LNHDA, CDR2 SQIVND (reference sequence). The CDR3 region has the DNA TGTGCCAGTAGTCAGCAAACCCGGGACAGGGGGCGCCGAGATACGCAGTATTTT. Translation gives CASSQQTRDRGRRDTQYF.

The chain employs TRBV6-4 and TRBJ2-3; 10 positions match TRBD1. Germline CDR1 MRHNA, CDR2 SNTAGT. The V and J ends lost 6 bases and 4 bases, in that order; junction bases with no gene match: 7. This CDR3 spans 15 amino acids. CDR3 loop: CASRSRDRGSDTQYF. For the CDR3, the DNA is TGTGCCAGCAGAAGCCGGGACAGGGGCTCAGATACGCAGTATTTT.

This chain joins TRBV5-1 and TRBJ1-2, with no clear D. Trimming pared 2 bases from V and 3 bases from J, leaving 2 bases between. The CDR3 totals 11 residues. CDR1 is SGHRS, CDR2 YFSETQ, per germline. As DNA, the CDR3 is TGCGCCAGCAGCTTCGACTATGGCTACACCTTC. It is translated as CASSFDYGYTF.

Concerning this clone itself: An end of the junction does not agree with germline; a read error may underlie this. The chain recombines TRBV7-7 with TRBJ1-1, with D uncertain. Germline V CDR1 and CDR2: SSHAT, FNYEAQ (reference sequence). The CDR3 extends over 13 amino acids. The CDR3 DNA is TGTGCTAGCAGCTTAACAGAGAACACTGAAGCTTTCTTT. Translating gives CASSLTENTEAFF. Complete variable domain (other parts from reference TRBV7-7 and TRBJ1-1): GAGVSQSPRYKVTKRGQDVTLRCDPISSHATLYWYQQALGQGPEFLTYFNYEAQPDKSGLPSDRFSAERPEGSISTLTIQRTEQRDSAMYRCASSLTENTEAFFGQGTRLTVV.

The chain couples TRBV9 to TRBJ1-2; D unresolved. CDR1 and CDR2 from the germline V gene are SGDLS and YYNGEE. The germline V and J ends were trimmed by 0 bases and 1 base, with 7 bases remaining between them. CDR3 length: 14 amino acids. CDR3 in DNA: TGTGCCAGCAGCGTAGCCCCGGTTAACTATGGCTACACCTTC. Amino acid sequence: CASSVAPVNYGYTF. Full variable domain (remainder filled in from reference TRBV9 and TRBJ1-2): DSGVTQTPKHLITATGQRVTLRCSPRSGDLSVYWYQQSLDQGLQFLIQYYNGEERAKGNILERFSAQQFPDLHSELNLSSLELGDSALYFCASSVAPVNYGYTFGSGTRLTVV.

The chain uses TRBV19 and TRBJ1-6, with D maybe TRBD1 (5 bases). CDR3 length equals 15 residues. The V and J ends lost 5 bases and 7 bases respectively, with 15 bases between them. The germline gives CDR1 LNHDA, CDR2 SQIVND (reference sequence). Here the CDR3 reads CASSSSAPGNSPLHF. The CDR3 DNA follows: TGTGCCAGTAGTTCATCAGCCCCAGGGAATTCACCCCTCCACTTT.

The chain recombines TRBV6-5 with TRBJ1-1; D is unclear. Germline CDR1 and CDR2: MNHEY and SVGAGI. The CDR3 is made up of 13 amino acids. Trimming shortened V by 7 bases and J by 4 bases, and 13 bases separated the two germline ends. The CDR3 reads CASKSRSPTEAFF. The CDR3 region has the DNA TGTGCCAGCAAGAGTCGGTCACCCACTGAAGCTTTCTTT.

This clone turned up a few times. The chain has TRBV3-1 (or the pseudogene TRBV3-2) and TRBJ1-1; TRBD1 matches 9 bases. This CDR3 is built from 13 residues. V was clipped by 4 bases and J by 8 bases; unmatched bases: 5. Germline V lookup: CDR1 LGHDT, CDR2 YNNKEL (reference sequence). CDR3 region: CASSLTGTGEAFF. For the CDR3, the DNA is TGTGCCAGCAGCCTTACCGGGACAGGGGAAGCTTTCTTT.

The chain links TRBV5-1 to TRBJ2-3; TRBD2 matches at 8 bases. CDR1 is SGHRS and CDR2 is YFSETQ in the germline V gene. V lost 4 bases to trimming and J lost 5 bases; unmatched junction nucleotides: 9. CDR3 size: 15 residues. The CDR3 DNA sequence: TGCGCCAGCAGCCCGGGGGGGTTCTGGGGAGATACGCAGTATTTT. It yields the protein CASSPGGFWGDTQYF.

V usage is TRBV30 and J usage is TRBJ2-5; 11 bases line up with TRBD2. The CDR3 has 15 amino acids. In germline, CDR1 is GTSNPN, CDR2 SVGIG (reference sequence). V shed 0 bases, J shed 7 bases, and the junction held 7 bases outside the gene matches. In DNA, the CDR3 is TGTGCCTGGAGTGTACTACTAGCGGGAGCCGGGACCCAGTACTTC. It specifies CAWSVLLAGAGTQYF.

The chain uses TRBV14 and TRBJ1-2, with 8 positions matching TRBD1. Losses at the gene ends were 5 bases for V and 2 bases for J; bases not matched to a gene: 7. Germline V gene lookup returns CDR1 SGHDN and CDR2 FVKESK. The CDR3 contains 15 residues. The CDR3 reads CASSFRTGTNYGYTF. In DNA form, the CDR3 reads TGTGCCAGCAGCTTCCGGACAGGGACGAACTATGGCTACACCTTC.

This clone was picked up a small number of times. The chain is built from TRBV12-3 or TRBV12-4 and TRBJ1-1, with TRBD1 identical over 7 bases. The CDR3 is 13 residues long. J gave up 5 bases and V 5 bases, and 5 bases lay outside the gene matches. CDR3 sequence reads: CASSLDRRTEAFF. The DNA for the CDR3 is TGTGCCAGCAGTCTGGACAGGAGGACTGAAGCTTTCTTT.

V is TRBV4-2 and J is TRBJ1-4, with 11 bases aligning to TRBD1. With V trimmed by 8 bases and J by 8 bases, 10 bases remained unmatched. There are 15 residues in the CDR3. Germline V CDR1 and CDR2: LGHNA, YNFKEQ. DNA of the CDR3: TGTGCCAGCGGACCGACGGACAGGGGGCTCGAAAAACTGTTTTTT. Translation gives CASGPTDRGLEKLFF.